The following is a T cell receptor beta chain sequence with its context. This CDR3 is 16 amino acids long. V gave up 0 bases and J gave up 3 bases; unmatched junction bases: 3. In germline, CDR1 is MRHNA, CDR2 SNTAGT. This entry comes from a study of OX40 agonist ivuxolimab in advanced cancers. Measured with immunoSEQ multiplex PCR; TCRdb has only the in-frame clones, and not every one. The table has about 25,000 clones, 80% to 90% seen once. The chain employs TRBV6-4 and TRBJ2-2, with 8 positions matching TRBD2. The sample here was CD4+ or CD8+ T cells sorted from blood, taken in a trial of the OX40 agonist ivuxolimab. This receptor was taken from an adult with an advanced solid tumor such as melanoma, head and neck, liver or kidney cancer. The CDR3 DNA is TGTGCCAGCAGTGACTCGTTCGGGAGGGACACCGGGGAGCTGTTTTTT. It is translated as CASSDSFGRDTGELFF.